A single sample gave rise to the 29 T cell receptor beta chains below, sequenced in a study of cytomegalovirus exposure and HLA in healthy donors. The repertoire was sequenced with immunoSEQ multiplex PCR; TCRdb's copy has only in-frame clones and lacks some. The sample has around 130,000 clones, about 90% seen once. Sequencing was performed on PBMCs. The receptors come from a man aged 30 to 39 in good health and CMV-seronegative.

CDR3 sequence reads: CARIGNRVSNQPQHF. The CDR3 DNA sequence: TGTGCCAGGATCGGTAACAGGGTTAGCAATCAGCCCCAGCATTTT. V is TRBV6-5 and J is TRBJ1-5, with D possibly matching TRBD1 (6 bases). Germline CDR1 MNHEY, CDR2 SVGAGI. The CDR3 has 15 residues. V was trimmed by 9 bases and J by 0 bases, leaving 15 bases between them.

The V and J genes are TRBV28 and TRBJ1-3; D gene ambiguous. The CDR3 is made up of 14 amino acids. V shed 7 bases and J shed 0 bases, with 10 bases lying between them. Per germline, CDR1 MDHEN and CDR2 SYDVKM. CDR3 in DNA: TGTGCCAGCACCCTAGGCGGCTCTGGAAACACCATATATTTT. It encodes CASTLGGSGNTIYF.

The chain is built from TRBV5-6 and TRBJ1-3; TRBD1 is a possible D gene (5 bases). Germline loops: CDR1 SGHDT, CDR2 YYEEEE. This CDR3 region has 14 residues. V was clipped by 4 bases and J by 4 bases, with 12 bases between them. CDR3 bases: TGTGCCAGCAGCCCGGGGGTGTCGGGAAACACCATATATTTT. Translated, it gives CASSPGVSGNTIYF.

The chain recombines TRBV2 with TRBJ1-1, with 8 bases matching TRBD1. This CDR3 is 13 amino acids long. The junction had 12 bases not matched to a gene; V was cut back by 7 bases and J by 11 bases. CDR1 and CDR2 from the germline V gene are SNHLY and FYNNEI. DNA of the CDR3: TGTGCCAGCATCCAAAACCCGGGACAGGCGGCTTTCTTT. Amino acid sequence: CASIQNPGQAAFF.

V usage is TRBV5-8 and J usage is TRBJ1-2, with 8 bases aligning to TRBD1. This CDR3 is built from 15 residues. Germline V gene sequence: CDR1 SGHTS, CDR2 YDEGEE. Losses at the gene ends were 5 bases for V and 4 bases for J; bases not matched to a gene: 10. CDR3 bases: TGTGCCAGCAGTCCAGGGGGCATAGACGGCTATGGCTACACCTTC. Protein sequence: CASSPGGIDGYGYTF.

This sequence joins TRBV7-2 and TRBJ1-5, with D perhaps TRBD1 (5 bases). With 0 bases removed from V and 7 bases from J, the gap between germline ends came to 16 bases. CDR3 length: 16 amino acids. Germline CDR1 SGHTA, CDR2 FQGNSA. CDR3 region: CASSLAAREVGQPQHF. CDR3 in DNA: TGTGCCAGCAGCTTAGCGGCCAGGGAGGTAGGCCAGCCCCAGCATTTT.

The V call is TRBV5-1, the J call TRBJ1-3; D gene uncertain. The ends were cut back, 0 bases at V and 1 base at J, with 5 bases in the middle. The CDR3 has 14 residues. CDR1 is SGHRS, CDR2 YFSETQ, per germline. In nucleotides, the CDR3 is TGCGCCAGCAGCTTGGCGAGTTCTGGAAACACCATATATTTT. This gives the protein CASSLASSGNTIYF.

The rearrangement links TRBV9 to TRBJ2-5, with unresolved D. The CDR3 covers 15 residues. From germline, CDR1 is SGDLS and CDR2 YYNGEE. V shed 4 bases and J shed 5 bases, with 18 bases lying between them. Written as DNA, the CDR3 is TGTGCCAGCAGCCCCTTCACGGGTAAGGTGGAGACCCAGTACTTC. Translation gives CASSPFTGKVETQYF.

A word on this clone: Other nucleotide sequences in the sample specify the same CDR3. The rearrangement uses TRBV5-1 and TRBJ1-1; the match to TRBD1 covers 7 bases. This CDR3 is built from 14 residues. V shed 4 bases, J shed 0 bases, and the junction held 3 bases outside the gene matches. The V gene's germline CDR1 is SGHRS and CDR2 YFSETQ. CDR3 sequence: CASSPGQMNTEAFF. CDR3 bases: TGCGCCAGCAGCCCGGGACAGATGAACACTGAAGCTTTCTTT.

This rearrangement joins TRBV9 to TRBJ2-1, with D tentatively TRBD1 (6 bases). The V end was cut by 4 bases, the J end by 2 bases, with 22 bases between. This CDR3 is built from 18 residues. Looked up from germline, CDR1 is SGDLS and CDR2 is YYNGEE. This CDR3 reads CASSSHSKPTGAYNEQFF. CDR3 DNA sequence: TGTGCCAGCAGCTCACACTCGAAACCGACAGGCGCCTACAATGAGCAGTTCTTC.

The V call is TRBV4-3, the J call TRBJ2-1, with TRBD2 identical over 7 bases. The length of the CDR3 is 16 residues. V was pared by 0 bases and J by 7 bases, with 9 bases of the junction left unmatched. Germline CDR1 LGHNA, CDR2 YSLEER. CDR3 coding DNA: TGCGCCAGCAGCCAAGATGTGGCTAGCGGCTGGAATGAGCAGTTCTTC. This encodes CASSQDVASGWNEQFF.

The chain couples TRBV4-1 to TRBJ1-2; possibly TRBD1 for D (6 bases). The CDR3 has 16 residues. Germline values: CDR1 MGHRA, CDR2 YSYEKL. V lost 2 bases to trimming and J lost 5 bases, with 18 bases between them. The CDR3 here is CASSQPSGGEEYGYTF. The CDR3 bases are TGCGCCAGCAGCCAACCGTCGGGGGGCGAGGAGTATGGCTACACCTTC.

CDR3 residues: CASNEEPAGSNTGELFF. The CDR3, as DNA: TGTGCCAGCAATGAGGAGCCTGCGGGCTCCAACACCGGGGAGCTGTTTTTT. The chain combines TRBV6-1 with TRBJ2-2; possibly TRBD2 for D (5 bases). The CDR3 sequence is 17 residues long. The germline CDR1 and CDR2 sequences are MNHNS and SASEGT. Trimming removed 7 bases from V and 2 bases from J, with 20 bases in between.

CDR3 nucleotides: TGTGCCAGCAGCTCGAAACCCCCCGGAGGCTACGAGCAGTACTTC. Amino acids: CASSSKPPGGYEQYF. V is TRBV7-9 and J is TRBJ2-7; TRBD2 might be the D (5 bases). V lost 4 bases, J lost 3 bases, and 16 bases lay in between. The CDR3 loop spans 15 amino acids. CDR1 is SEHNR, CDR2 FQNEAQ, per germline (reference sequence).

This clone was seen a handful of times. This chain links TRBV15 with TRBJ1-5; the D gene is possibly TRBD1 (5 bases). The CDR3 runs to 16 residues. V lost 3 bases to trimming and J lost 1 base, with 13 bases between them. Per the germline V gene, CDR1 is LNHNV and CDR2 is YYDKDF (reference sequence). The CDR3: CATSRQTGDSNQPQHF. CDR3 bases: TGTGCCACCAGCAGGCAAACAGGAGACAGCAATCAGCCCCAGCATTTT. Drawing the rest from reference TRBV15 and TRBJ1-5, the complete variable domain is DAMVIQNPRYQVTQFGKPVTLSCSQTLNHNVMYWYQQKSSQAPKLLFHYYDKDFNNEADTPDNFQSRRPNTSFCFLDIRSPGLGDTAMYLCATSRQTGDSNQPQHFGDGTRLSIL.

The chain uses TRBV18 and TRBJ2-4; no firm D call. V was pared by 0 bases and J by 2 bases, with 8 bases between. The CDR3 covers 15 residues. Germline V lookup: CDR1 KGHSH, CDR2 LQKENI. CDR3 DNA: TGTGCCAGCTCACCACCACGAGGCTCCAAAAACATTCAGTACTTC. It specifies CASSPPRGSKNIQYF.

The rearrangement uses TRBV15 and TRBJ1-6; D call uncertain. The CDR3 is 16 amino acids. Trimming took 0 bases from V and 7 from J, leaving 13 bases between them. CDR1 and CDR2 (germline): LNHNV, YYDKDF (reference sequence). In nucleotides, the CDR3 is TGTGCCACCAGCAGAGATCAGAGGCAGACCAATTCACCCCTCCACTTT. It is translated as CATSRDQRQTNSPLHF.

The chain has TRBV15 and TRBJ2-1; TRBD2 matches at 9 bases. The germline gives CDR1 LNHNV, CDR2 YYDKDF (reference sequence). The CDR3 extends over 15 amino acids. Trimming cost V 4 bases and J 3 bases; bases outside gene matches: 4. The CDR3 reads CATSMRTSDYNEQFF. CDR3 bases: TGTGCCACCAGCATGAGGACTAGCGACTACAATGAGCAGTTCTTC.

The V and J genes are TRBV11-2 and TRBJ2-1, with D possibly matching TRBD1 (6 bases). With 5 bases removed from V and 8 bases from J, the gap between germline ends came to 16 bases. Germline lookup yields CDR1 SGHAT and CDR2 FQNNGV. The CDR3 totals 14 residues. The CDR3 region has the DNA TGTGCCAGCAGCAGGGCAGGGACACTCGATGAGCAGTTCTTC. Residues: CASSRAGTLDEQFF. Using reference TRBV11-2 and TRBJ2-1 for the parts outside the CDR3, the full variable domain is EAGVAQSPRYKIIEKRQSVAFWCNPISGHATLYWYQQILGQGPKLLIQFQNNGVVDDSQLPKDRFSAERLKGVDSTLKIQPAKLEDSAVYLCASSRAGTLDEQFFGPGTRLTVL.

The chain carries TRBV18 and TRBJ1-2, with no clear D. The V end was cut by 3 bases, the J end by 5 bases, with 4 bases between. CDR3 length equals 11 residues. The germline V gene encodes CDR1 KGHSH and CDR2 LQKENI. The CDR3 region has the DNA TGTGCCAGCTCACCCGAGTATGGCTACACCTTC. Encoded protein: CASSPEYGYTF.

The CDR3 sequence is CASSQDTTGQVNEQFF. The CDR3 DNA reads as TGCGCCAGCAGCCAAGATACTACGGGACAGGTTAATGAGCAGTTCTTC. This chain connects TRBV4-3 to TRBJ2-1; 8 bases map to TRBD1. There are 16 residues in the CDR3. Trimming took 0 bases from V and 7 from J; bases not matched to a gene: 8. Germline lookup yields CDR1 LGHNA and CDR2 YSLEER.

The chain employs TRBV15 and TRBJ1-6, with 8 bases lining up with TRBD1. This CDR3 comprises 17 residues. With V trimmed by 4 bases and J by 3 bases, 8 bases remained unmatched. Germline V gene sequence: CDR1 LNHNV, CDR2 YYDKDF (reference sequence). The CDR3 loop reads CATSKSRGQGYNSPLHF. CDR3 coding DNA: TGTGCCACCAGCAAGTCCAGGGGGCAAGGCTATAATTCACCCCTCCACTTT.

V gene TRBV18 combines with J gene TRBJ1-2; possibly TRBD1 for D (5 bases). Trimming cost V 1 base and J 2 bases, with 14 bases left between them. Germline-derived CDR1 and CDR2 are KGHSH and LQKENI. The CDR3 covers 16 residues. This chain's CDR3 is CASSPLGKTENYGYTF. The CDR3 coding sequence is TGTGCCAGCTCACCACTAGGGAAGACAGAAAACTATGGCTACACCTTC.

The chain is built from TRBV2 and TRBJ1-5; D is possibly TRBD1 (6 bases). Germline values: CDR1 SNHLY, CDR2 FYNNEI. Trimming took 8 bases from V and 4 from J, leaving 18 bases between them. This CDR3 is built from 15 residues. CDR3 region: CASLRDKLRNQPQHF. The CDR3 DNA sequence: TGTGCCAGCCTGAGGGACAAACTGAGAAATCAGCCCCAGCATTTT.

A single count supports this clone. The chain is built from TRBV9 and TRBJ2-7; 8 bases align to TRBD2. The J segment lost 2 bases and the V segment lost 2 bases, leaving 3 bases of the junction unmatched. The germline gives CDR1 SGDLS, CDR2 YYNGEE. CDR3 size: 14 residues. CDR3 DNA sequence: TGTGCCAGCAGCGTGGCGGGGGGTACCTACGAGCAGTACTTC. Amino acids: CASSVAGGTYEQYF.

The rearrangement joins TRBV6-1 to TRBJ2-1, with D maybe TRBD2 (5 bases). V dropped 2 bases and J dropped 0 bases, with 8 bases sitting between them. Per the germline V gene, CDR1 is MNHNS and CDR2 is SASEGT. This CDR3 has 15 amino acids. CDR3 amino acids: CASSERGSSYNEQFF. For the CDR3, the DNA is TGTGCCAGCAGTGAAAGAGGGAGCTCCTACAATGAGCAGTTCTTC.

The CDR3: CASSEQGYSPLHF. The CDR3, as DNA: TGTGCCAGCAGTGAACAGGGTTATTCACCCCTCCACTTT. This rearrangement joins TRBV19 to TRBJ1-6; possible D gene TRBD1, 6 bases. Germline V gene lookup returns CDR1 LNHDA and CDR2 SQIVND (reference sequence). The CDR3 covers 13 residues. The germline V and J ends were trimmed by 9 bases and 8 bases, with 14 bases remaining between them.

The chain uses TRBV11-2 and TRBJ2-7, with D uncertain. CDR3 size: 12 residues. In germline, CDR1 is SGHAT, CDR2 FQNNGV. V lost 0 bases and J 4 bases, leaving 4 bases between the germline ends. The chain's CDR3 is CASSLDRYEQYF. In nucleotides, the CDR3 is TGTGCCAGCAGCTTAGACAGGTACGAGCAGTACTTC.

The genes are TRBV29-1 and TRBJ2-5; D is possibly TRBD2 (6 bases). Germline lookup yields CDR1 SQVTM and CDR2 ANQGSEA. V was pared by 7 bases and J by 5 bases, with 14 bases between. This CDR3 spans 12 amino acids. CDR3 in amino acids: CSATGLEETQYF. The CDR3, as DNA: TGCAGCGCCACGGGACTCGAGGAGACCCAGTACTTC.